This TCR beta chain was identified during a study of blood T cell repertoires in COVID-19. Individuals drawn from under 30 US areas were roughly 18 to 100 years old. The repertoire was sequenced with immunoSEQ multiplex PCR; TCRdb's copy has only in-frame clones and lacks some. There are approximately 470,000 clones in the sample; about 90% occur only once, and about 0.65% lies in the top ten. CDR3 length: 12 amino acids. Germline CDR1 and CDR2: MGHRA and YSYEKL. The trim removed 4 bases at V and 8 bases at J, leaving 3 bases unmatched. This rearrangement joins TRBV4-1 to TRBJ2-3; 7 bases align to TRBD1. The origin of this receptor is a woman aged 18-30 years who had recovered from COVID-19. The sequenced material came from PBMCs or T cells enriched from blood (not recorded which). CDR3 sequence: CASSLPGGTQYF. The CDR3 DNA reads as TGCGCCAGCAGCCTCCCAGGGGGTACGCAGTATTTT.